Below, 27 T cell receptor beta chains from the same sample are listed, as sequenced in a study of memory CD8 T cells in hepatitis C reinfection. This sample's time point: pre-reinfection, 55 to 20 weeks before reinfection detection. The sorted cells went straight to TCR sequencing with no prior in vitro expansion. Libraries were prepared by immunoSEQ multiplex PCR; TCRdb keeps only in-frame clonotypes and omits some of them. The sample carries approximately 52,000 clones, around nine tenths recorded once. The sample taken for sequencing was naive CD8+ T cells sorted from blood. Receptors were obtained from a man aged 18 to 29 with hepatitis C virus infection.

The V gene is TRBV20-1, the J gene TRBJ1-2; D is perhaps TRBD1 (6 bases). The length of the CDR3 is 11 residues. CDR1 is DFQATT and CDR2 is SNEGSKA in the germline V gene (reference sequence). Trimming left V 2 bases short and J 8 bases short, with 9 bases between. CDR3 nucleotides: TGCAGTGCTAGAACAGGGAAGGGCTACACCTTC. Amino acid sequence: CSARTGKGYTF.

The rearrangement links TRBV9 to TRBJ2-1, with 10 bases matching TRBD2. V was clipped by 0 bases and J by 0 bases; unmatched bases: 6. The CDR3 extends over 18 amino acids. CDR1 and CDR2 from the germline V gene are SGDLS and YYNGEE. The CDR3 DNA is TGTGCCAGCAGCGTAGAGGCTAGCGGGGGACACTCCTACAATGAGCAGTTCTTC. Its translation: CASSVEASGGHSYNEQFF.

The V call is TRBV29-1, the J call TRBJ2-2, with 8 bases fitting TRBD2. Germline lookup yields CDR1 SQVTM and CDR2 ANQGSEA. The CDR3 runs to 13 residues. J gave up 5 bases and V 7 bases, and 6 bases lay outside the gene matches. CDR3 region: CSARGGGTGELFF. The CDR3 nucleotides read TGCAGCGCCCGGGGGGGCGGAACCGGGGAGCTGTTTTTT.

The chain joins TRBV6-1 to TRBJ2-1; D is uncertain. Between the trimmed V and J ends, which lost 2 bases and 3 bases, there was a span of 5 bases. CDR3 length equals 13 residues. Germline CDR1 is MNHNS and CDR2 is SASEGT. Here the CDR3 reads CASSEISYNEQFF. The CDR3 nucleotides are TGTGCCAGCAGTGAAATCAGCTACAATGAGCAGTTCTTC.

V usage is TRBV7-2 and J usage is TRBJ2-7; 11 positions match TRBD2. The CDR3 runs 14 residues. Germline V gene sequence: CDR1 SGHTA, CDR2 FQGNSA. Losses at the gene ends were 4 bases for V and 3 bases for J; bases not matched to a gene: 2. CDR3 in amino acids: CASSSGTSGYEQYV. CDR3 bases: TGTGCCAGCAGCTCCGGGACTAGCGGCTACGAGCAGTACGTC.

CDR3 sequence: CASSDSGDTLLYQETQYF. The CDR3 nucleotides read TGTGCCAGCAGTGATAGCGGGGACACACTTTTGTACCAAGAGACCCAGTACTTC. The chain employs TRBV25-1 and TRBJ2-5; 8 nucleotides match TRBD2. CDR1 is MGHDK and CDR2 is SYGVNS in the germline V gene. The trim removed 3 bases at V and 0 bases at J, leaving 12 bases unmatched. This CDR3 has 18 residues.

V gene TRBV5-6 combines with J gene TRBJ1-4; 7 nucleotides line up with TRBD1. This CDR3 has 15 residues. Unmatched junction bases numbered 2, after V lost 0 bases and J lost 3 bases. CDR1 and CDR2 (germline): SGHDT, YYEEEE. CDR3 DNA: TGTGCCAGCAGCTTGGGGACAGGTCCTAATGAAAAACTGTTTTTT. Protein product: CASSLGTGPNEKLFF.

The chain carries TRBV14 and TRBJ2-3; TRBD2 agrees at 7 bases. Per germline, CDR1 SGHDN and CDR2 FVKESK. With V trimmed by 4 bases and J by 0 bases, 4 bases remained unmatched. This CDR3 is built from 15 residues. CDR3 in amino acids: CASSPSGLSTDTQYF. CDR3 sequence (DNA): TGTGCCAGCAGCCCTAGCGGACTAAGCACAGATACGCAGTATTTT.

This rearrangement joins TRBV27 to TRBJ1-5; the match to TRBD1 covers 8 bases. J lost 5 bases, V lost 8 bases, and 11 bases had no gene match. CDR1 and CDR2 from the germline V gene are MNHEY and SMNVEV (reference sequence). This CDR3 contains 15 residues. The CDR3 nucleotides read TGTGCCAGCCAAGCGACAGGGGAGATGCATCAGCCCCAGCATTTT. Translated: CASQATGEMHQPQHF.

V is TRBV7-8 and J is TRBJ2-5; D is possibly TRBD2 (5 bases). This CDR3 has 14 amino acids. Trimming cost V 2 bases and J 5 bases, with 12 bases left between them. In germline, CDR1 is SGHVS, CDR2 FQNEAQ. In DNA, the CDR3 is TGTGCCAGCAGCTTAAGGACTGACGGCGAGACCCAGTACTTC. Its translation: CASSLRTDGETQYF.

This clone appeared a few times. CDR3 sequence: CASSYAQGNTEAFF. The CDR3 DNA follows: TGTGCCAGCAGTTACGCGCAGGGGAACACTGAAGCTTTCTTT. The V gene is TRBV6-5, the J gene TRBJ1-1, with D perhaps TRBD1 (5 bases). Between the trimmed V and J ends, which lost 2 bases and 1 base, there was a span of 8 bases. The CDR3 spans 14 residues. Germline V gene sequence: CDR1 MNHEY, CDR2 SVGAGI.

The DNA for the CDR3 is TGTGCCAGCAGCCAAGATTCAGGTAGCAATCAGCCCCAGCATTTT. Translating gives CASSQDSGSNQPQHF. The chain is built from TRBV4-2 and TRBJ1-5; the D is unclear. The CDR3 length is 15 residues. Germline CDR1 and CDR2: LGHNA and YNFKEQ. Trimming took off 0 bases at V and 0 bases at J, with 6 bases between the two ends.

The chain combines TRBV27 with TRBJ2-2; TRBD1 matches at 8 bases. Germline CDR1 and CDR2: MNHEY and SMNVEV (reference sequence). Losses at the gene ends were 6 bases for V and 7 bases for J; bases not matched to a gene: 7. The CDR3 is 14 amino acids. The CDR3 nucleotides read TGTGCCAGCAGACGAGGACAGGGTATCGGGGAGCTGTTTTTT. Its translation is CASRRGQGIGELFF.

For this clone: Other DNA sequences of this sample code for an identical CDR3. The chain couples TRBV9 to TRBJ1-3; no reliable D call. Trimming left V 3 bases short and J 0 bases short, with 10 bases between. Germline loops: CDR1 SGDLS, CDR2 YYNGEE. The CDR3 sequence is 15 residues long. The CDR3 loop is CASSELRDSGNTIYF. CDR3 sequence (DNA): TGTGCCAGCAGCGAACTCCGGGACTCTGGAAACACCATATATTTT.

CDR3 coding DNA: TGTGCCACCAGCGGCCCCGGGACTACCATAACCGGGGAGCTGTTTTTT. Protein sequence: CATSGPGTTITGELFF. The V gene is TRBV15, the J gene TRBJ2-2; TRBD2 aligns across 7 bases. Per germline, CDR1 LNHNV and CDR2 YYDKDF (reference sequence). Unmatched junction bases numbered 11, after V lost 5 bases and J lost 5 bases. The CDR3 loop spans 16 amino acids.

This clone was counted once. The chain has TRBV10-3 and TRBJ2-3; 11 bases are a match to TRBD2. V gave up 2 bases and J gave up 5 bases; unmatched junction bases: 3. CDR1 and CDR2 from the germline V gene are ENHRY and SYGVKD. The CDR3 is 15 residues long. The CDR3 protein is CAISEPGLAGDTQYF. In DNA form, the CDR3 reads TGTGCCATCAGTGAGCCCGGACTAGCGGGAGATACGCAGTATTTT.

This clone was picked up a small number of times. This chain uses TRBV6-6 with TRBJ1-1; D perhaps matches TRBD1 (5 bases). Germline CDR1 is MNHNY and CDR2 is SVGAGI (reference sequence). The V end was cut by 10 bases, the J end by 1 base, with 19 bases between. The length of the CDR3 is 15 residues. The CDR3 loop reads CAISYPAGKNTEAFF. CDR3 bases: TGTGCCATCTCTTACCCAGCAGGGAAGAACACTGAAGCTTTCTTT.

The CDR3 sequence is CASSLILPDWQYF. CDR3 in DNA: TGCGCCAGCAGCCTTATCCTTCCGGACTGGCAGTACTTC. The chain is built from TRBV4-1 and TRBJ2-7, with D perhaps TRBD2 (5 bases). The V end was cut by 4 bases, the J end by 9 bases, with 16 bases between. CDR1 is MGHRA, CDR2 YSYEKL, per germline. The CDR3 covers 13 residues.

This clone was seen once. The chain carries TRBV29-1 and TRBJ2-5, with TRBD1 as a possible D gene (6 bases). V was pared by 5 bases and J by 5 bases, with 15 bases between. Looked up from germline, CDR1 is SQVTM and CDR2 is ANQGSEA. CDR3 length: 13 residues. In nucleotides, the CDR3 is TGCAGCGTTTATCCCGGGACACAGGAGACCCAGTACTTC. It is translated as CSVYPGTQETQYF.

V gene TRBV27 combines with J gene TRBJ2-2, with D perhaps matching TRBD1 (5 bases). Germline V gene data show CDR1 as MNHEY and CDR2 as SMNVEV (reference sequence). The CDR3 length is 14 residues. The V end lost 3 bases, the J end lost 7 bases, and 12 bases lay between the germline ends. CDR3 coding DNA: TGTGCCAGCAGTTTGGGGCCGCGGAACGGGGAGCTGTTTTTT. It specifies CASSLGPRNGELFF.

The V and J genes are TRBV6-5 and TRBJ2-7, with 9 nucleotides matching TRBD1. The length of the CDR3 is 16 residues. Germline values: CDR1 MNHEY, CDR2 SVGAGI. Trimming took 0 bases from V and 2 from J; bases not matched to a gene: 5. The CDR3 protein is CASSYSGTGRPYEQYF. The CDR3 DNA follows: TGTGCCAGCAGTTACTCGGGGACAGGGCGACCCTACGAGCAGTACTTC.

This clone was seen only once. This chain connects TRBV2 to TRBJ2-3; 9 bases match TRBD1. V was clipped by 7 bases and J by 2 bases; unmatched bases: 13. The CDR3 runs 17 residues. The germline V gene encodes CDR1 SNHLY and CDR2 FYNNEI. This chain's CDR3 is CASNEIAGTGSTDTQYF. CDR3 nucleotide sequence: TGTGCCAGCAATGAGATAGCCGGGACAGGGTCCACAGATACGCAGTATTTT.

This chain connects TRBV7-9 to TRBJ1-3, with D possibly matching TRBD1 (6 bases). V lost 5 bases, J lost 3 bases, and 11 bases lay in between. This CDR3 comprises 14 residues. Germline V gene sequence: CDR1 SEHNR, CDR2 FQNEAQ (reference sequence). The CDR3, as DNA: TGTGCCAGCAGCCCATTGGACAGTGGAAACACCATATATTTT. Translated, it gives CASSPLDSGNTIYF.

V is TRBV2 and J is TRBJ2-1, with 12 nucleotides matching TRBD2. This CDR3 comprises 15 residues. Losses at the gene ends were 4 bases for V and 5 bases for J; bases not matched to a gene: 3. The germline V gene encodes CDR1 SNHLY and CDR2 FYNNEI. The CDR3 region has the DNA TGTGCCAGCAGTGTCGGACTAGCGGGGAACAATGAGCAGTTCTTC. Amino acids: CASSVGLAGNNEQFF.

This clone has a handful of counts. CDR3 protein: CASTGAEGHYQPQHF. Written as DNA, the CDR3 is TGTGCCAGCACCGGTGCGGAGGGGCACTATCAGCCCCAGCATTTT. The V call is TRBV6-1, the J call TRBJ1-5, with D perhaps matching TRBD1 (5 bases). V gave up 7 bases and J gave up 5 bases, with 18 bases separating them. The CDR3 runs to 15 residues. CDR1 is MNHNS, CDR2 SASEGT, per germline.

This chain joins TRBV11-2 and TRBJ2-1, with D possibly matching TRBD2 (7 bases). CDR3 length: 16 residues. Germline CDR1 reads SGHAT; CDR2 reads FQNNGV. Trimming stripped 1 base from V and 3 bases from J, with 13 bases between. CDR3 nucleotides: TGTGCCAGCAGCTTAGGGGGGGGGCTGAACTACAATGAGCAGTTCTTC. Amino acid sequence: CASSLGGGLNYNEQFF.

V and J are TRBV29-1 and TRBJ1-2; TRBD1 matches at 10 bases. CDR1 is SQVTM and CDR2 is ANQGSEA in the germline V gene. The CDR3 is made up of 16 amino acids. Losses at the gene ends were 6 bases for V and 0 bases for J; bases not matched to a gene: 10. Here the CDR3 DNA reads TGCAGCGTGTCCGGGACAGGGGATGATACTAACTATGGCTACACCTTC. Amino acid sequence: CSVSGTGDDTNYGYTF. The complete variable domain, with remaining parts taken from reference TRBV29-1 and TRBJ1-2, reads SAVISQKPSRDICQRGTSLTIQCQVDSQVTMMFWYRQQPGQSLTLIATANQGSEATYESGFVIDKFPISRPNLTFSTLTVSNMSPEDSSIYLCSVSGTGDDTNYGYTFGSGTRLTVV.